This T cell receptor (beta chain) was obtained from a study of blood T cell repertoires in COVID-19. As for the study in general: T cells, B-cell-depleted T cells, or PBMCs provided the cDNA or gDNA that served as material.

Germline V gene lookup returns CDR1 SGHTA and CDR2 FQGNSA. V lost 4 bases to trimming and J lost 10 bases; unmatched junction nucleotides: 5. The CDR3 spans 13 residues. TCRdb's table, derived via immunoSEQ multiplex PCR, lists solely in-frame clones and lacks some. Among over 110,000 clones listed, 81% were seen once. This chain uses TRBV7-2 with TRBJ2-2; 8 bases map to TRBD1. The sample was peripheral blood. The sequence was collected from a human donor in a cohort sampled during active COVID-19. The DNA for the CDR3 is TGTGCCAGCAGCTCGGACAGGGATGAGGAGCTGTTTTTT. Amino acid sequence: CASSSDRDEELFF.